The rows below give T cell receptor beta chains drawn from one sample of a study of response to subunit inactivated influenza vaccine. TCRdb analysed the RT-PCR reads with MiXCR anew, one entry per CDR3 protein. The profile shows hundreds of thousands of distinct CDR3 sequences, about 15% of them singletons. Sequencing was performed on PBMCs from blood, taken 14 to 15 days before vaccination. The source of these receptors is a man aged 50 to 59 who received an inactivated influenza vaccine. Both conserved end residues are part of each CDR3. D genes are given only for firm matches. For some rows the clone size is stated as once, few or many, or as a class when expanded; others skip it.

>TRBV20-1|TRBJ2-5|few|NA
TGCAGTGCTATTCCGGAACAAGAGACCCAGTACTTC
CSAIPEQETQYF
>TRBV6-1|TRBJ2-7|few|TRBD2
TGTGCCAGCAAGGGACTAGCGGACGAGCAGTACTTC
CASKGLADEQYF
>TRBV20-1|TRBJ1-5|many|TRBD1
TGCAGTGCTAGAGTCACAGGGGAAAATCAGCCCCAGCATTTT
CSARVTGENQPQHF
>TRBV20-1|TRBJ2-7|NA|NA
TGCAGTGCTAGATTGCGCGGACGGGGAAACTACGAGCAGTACTTC
CSARLRGRGNYEQYF
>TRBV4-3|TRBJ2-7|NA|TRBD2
TGCGCCAGCAGCCAATTAAGCGGGAGCGGCTCCTACGAGCAGTACTTC
CASSQLSGSGSYEQYF
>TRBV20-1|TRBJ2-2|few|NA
TGCAGTGCTAGTGACCCTCAGGGTTCCGGGGAGCTGTTTTTT
CSASDPQGSGELFF
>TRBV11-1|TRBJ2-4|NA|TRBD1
TGTGCCAGCAGCTTCGAACAGGGGGCCACTCGGGCCAAAAACATTCAGTACTTC
CASSFEQGATRAKNIQYF
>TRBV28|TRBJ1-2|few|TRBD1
TGTGCCAGCAGTCTGAGGACAGGGTGGGGACTTGGCTACACCTTC
CASSLRTGWGLGYTF
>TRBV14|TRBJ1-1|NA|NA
TGTGCCAGCAGCCAAGATATCCCGAACACTGAAGCTTTTTTT
CASSQDIPNTEAFF
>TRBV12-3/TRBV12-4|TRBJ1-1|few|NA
TGTGCCAGCAGTTTGGCATTAGGGACTGAAGCTTTCTTT
CASSLALGTEAFF
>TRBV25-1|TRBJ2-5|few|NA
TGTGCCAGCAGTGGACCGGGCCCCCAAGAGACCCAGTACTTC
CASSGPGPQETQYF
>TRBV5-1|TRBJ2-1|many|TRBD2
TGCGCCAGCAGTCCTAGCGGTATAAGCTCCTACAATGAGCAGTTCTTC
CASSPSGISSYNEQFF
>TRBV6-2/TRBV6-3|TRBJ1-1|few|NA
TGTGCCAGCAGTTACTCGTCAGTTTCCACTGAAGCTTTCTTT
CASSYSSVSTEAFF
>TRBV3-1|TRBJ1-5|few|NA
TGTGCCAGCAGCCAGAGGGGTGGCAATCAGCCCCAGCATTTT
CASSQRGGNQPQHF
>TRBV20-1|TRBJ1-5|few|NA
TGCAGTGCTAGAGCGAAACATAGCAATCAGCCCCAGCATTTT
CSARAKHSNQPQHF
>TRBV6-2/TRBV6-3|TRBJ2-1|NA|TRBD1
TGTGCCAGCAGTTACTCCCGGGACAGGGCAACCGATGAGCAGTTCTTC
CASSYSRDRATDEQFF
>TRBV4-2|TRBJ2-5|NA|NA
TGTGCCAGCAGCCCCGGGCACCTCAACCAAGAGACCCAGTACTTC
CASSPGHLNQETQYF
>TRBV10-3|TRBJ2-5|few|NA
TGTGCCATCAGTGATGCCAAAGCAAAAGAGACCCAGTACTTC
CAISDAKAKETQYF
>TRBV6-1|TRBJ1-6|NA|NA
TGTGCCAGCAGGCTGCTACAGGAAGGACGTCGATCACCCCTCCACTTT
CASRLLQEGRRSPLHF
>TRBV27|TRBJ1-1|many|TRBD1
TGTGCCAGCAAACAGACAGGGTTGAACACTGAAGCTTTCTTT
CASKQTGLNTEAFF
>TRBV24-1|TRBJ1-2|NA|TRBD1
TGTGCCACCAGTGAGGGACAGAGCGACTATGGCTACACCTTC
CATSEGQSDYGYTF
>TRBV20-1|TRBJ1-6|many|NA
TGCAGTGCTAGAGTTTCGGGGGGAGATTCACCCCTCCACTTT
CSARVSGGDSPLHF
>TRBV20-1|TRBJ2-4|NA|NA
TGCAGTGCTAGAGTGGGGACTGACTTGGGGAACATTCAGTACTTC
CSARVGTDLGNIQYF
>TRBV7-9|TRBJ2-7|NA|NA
TGTGCCAGCAGTTCTAATGTTAGAGTACACGAGCAGTACTTC
CASSSNVRVHEQYF
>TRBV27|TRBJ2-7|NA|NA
TGTGCCAGCACCCTGAGGGGCGGGACCAACTCCTACGAGCAGTACTTC
CASTLRGGTNSYEQYF
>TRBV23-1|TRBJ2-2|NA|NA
NA
CASSQSSGPLRKRTPGSCFF
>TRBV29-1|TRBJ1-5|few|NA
TGCAGCGTTGAAGATCCTGGTCAGCCCCAGCATTTT
CSVEDPGQPQHF
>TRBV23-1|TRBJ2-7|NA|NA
TGCGCCAGCACAATAAACAGGGATTCCTACGAGCAGTACTTC
CASTINRDSYEQYF
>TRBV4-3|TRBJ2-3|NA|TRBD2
TGCGCCAGCAGCCTCACGACTAGCGGGGGAACGACGCAGTATTTT
CASSLTTSGGTTQYF
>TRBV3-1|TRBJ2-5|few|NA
TGTGCCAGCAGCCAAGAAAGGGAGACGCCGATTAACCAAGAGACCCAGTACTTC
CASSQERETPINQETQYF
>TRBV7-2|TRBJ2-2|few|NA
TGTGCCAGCAGCTTAGGCAGTAGGGACGGGGAGCTGTTTTTT
CASSLGSRDGELFF
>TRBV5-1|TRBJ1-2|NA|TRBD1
TGCGCCAGCAGTAGGGACAGGGGGCTCGGCTACACCTTC
CASSRDRGLGYTF
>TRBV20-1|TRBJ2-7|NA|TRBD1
TGCAGTGCTAGATCTGGACAGGGTTTCGAGCAGTACTTC
CSARSGQGFEQYF
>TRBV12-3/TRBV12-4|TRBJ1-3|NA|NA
TGTGCCAGCAGTCAGGACAGCCTCTCTGGAAACACCATATATTTT
CASSQDSLSGNTIYF
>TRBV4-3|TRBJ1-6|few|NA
TGCGCCAGCAGCCAAGTTGGGGGAGATAATTCACCCCTCCACTTT
CASSQVGGDNSPLHF
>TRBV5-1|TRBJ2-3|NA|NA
TGCGCCAGCAGCTTGGTACTAACTACAGATACGCAGTATTTT
CASSLVLTTDTQYF
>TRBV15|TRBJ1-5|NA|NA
TGTGCCACCAGCAGAGACAGAAAGGAGAGGGGGCCCCAGCATTTT
CATSRDRKERGPQHF
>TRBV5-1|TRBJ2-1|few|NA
TGCGCCAGCAGCTTGGCAGTCTCCAGGAATGAGCAGTTCTTC
CASSLAVSRNEQFF
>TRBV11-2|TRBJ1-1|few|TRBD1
TGTGCCAGCAGCCAGGGGGGGCTTTTAGCTTTCTTT
CASSQGGLLAFF
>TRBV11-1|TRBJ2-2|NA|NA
TGTGCCAGCAGCTCAACCCGTACGTTCGACAGGTCCACCGGGGAGCTGTTTTTT
CASSSTRTFDRSTGELFF
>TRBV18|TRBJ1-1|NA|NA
TGTGCCAGCTCACCACCTCAAGCAGGGACGAACACTGAAGCTTTCTTT
CASSPPQAGTNTEAFF
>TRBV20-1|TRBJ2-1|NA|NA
TGCTGTGCTAGAGATGGCCAGAGGGTTGGGTACAATGAGCAGTTCTTC
CCARDGQRVGYNEQFF
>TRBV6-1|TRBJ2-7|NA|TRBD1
TGTGCCAGCAGTACCAACAGGGGATTGAGCTACGAGCAGTACTTC
CASSTNRGLSYEQYF
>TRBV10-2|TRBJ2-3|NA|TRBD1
TGCGCCAGCAGTAATAACCGCGGGACAGGAGAAACAGATACGCAGTATTTT
CASSNNRGTGETDTQYF
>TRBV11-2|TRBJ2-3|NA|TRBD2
TGTGCCAGCAGCTTAGAGCCCGGCCTGTTGGCGGGGGGGAGCACAGATACGCAGTATTTT
CASSLEPGLLAGGSTDTQYF
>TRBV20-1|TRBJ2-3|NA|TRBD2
TGCAGTGCTGCTATCGGGGGGACAGATACGCAGTATTTT
CSAAIGGTDTQYF
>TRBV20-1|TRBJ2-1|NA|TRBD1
TGCAGTGCTAGGGGCGGACAGGGCTACTACAATGAGCAGTTCTTC
CSARGGQGYYNEQFF
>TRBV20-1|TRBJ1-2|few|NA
TGCAGTGCTAGAGCCCAAGGGGGCTACACCTTC
CSARAQGGYTF
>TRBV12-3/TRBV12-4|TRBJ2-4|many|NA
TGTGCCAGCAGTACAGGGAACATTCAGTACTTC
CASSTGNIQYF